This note documents a single TCR beta chain sequence. The data belong to a study of blood T cell repertoires in COVID-19. Turning to the study itself: Sample material is recorded as cDNA or gDNA derived from T cells, B-cell-depleted T cells, or PBMCs.

V dropped 6 bases and J dropped 4 bases, with 10 bases sitting between them. CDR3 length: 13 amino acids. Germline-derived CDR1 and CDR2 are MNHEY and SVGAGI. Per the original data handling: Reference gene primer amplification gave nucleated cell count estimates. Libraries were prepared by immunoSEQ multiplex PCR; TCRdb keeps only in-frame clonotypes and omits some of them. V and J calls and clone size come straight from that table; D and trimming were deduced from the DNA. In the table there are around 270,000 clones, roughly 80% of which are singletons. The origin of this receptor is a man aged 55-75 years with acute or convalescent COVID-19. The chain couples TRBV6-5 to TRBJ2-1; maybe TRBD1 (5 bases). Sequencing used peripheral blood. The CDR3 spells CASRPDTYNEQFF. CDR3 DNA: TGTGCCAGCAGACCGGACACTTACAATGAGCAGTTCTTC.